These 29 T cell receptor beta chains originate from one sample sequenced in a study of response to subunit inactivated influenza vaccine. In TCRdb, the RT-PCR reads were re-called with MiXCR into one record per CDR3 protein. Of about 540,000 distinct CDR3 sequences detected, roughly 15% appear once; the ten largest clones hold 11%. This material consisted of PBMCs from blood, taken 11 to 12 days after vaccination. All receptors come from a man in his fifties or sixties who received an inactivated influenza vaccine.

In DNA form, the CDR3 reads TGTGCCAGCAGCTTAGATACTACGCAGTATTTT. Its protein is CASSLDTTQYF. The chain uses TRBV11-2 and TRBJ2-3; D is undetermined. The CDR3 is 11 residues long. Per the germline V gene, CDR1 is SGHAT and CDR2 is FQNNGV. V was pared by 0 bases and J by 8 bases, with 3 bases between.

The chain joins TRBV2 to TRBJ2-1, with D uncertain. Trimming pared 10 bases from V and 9 bases from J, leaving 19 bases between. CDR3 length equals 13 residues. From germline, CDR1 is SNHLY and CDR2 FYNNEI. For the CDR3, the DNA is TGTGCCACCGGAGAAGGGATCTATTCTGAGCAGTTCTTC. Residues: CATGEGIYSEQFF.

This clonotype was recorded many times. The genes are TRBV14 and TRBJ2-3; a possible D gene is TRBD1 (6 bases). The CDR3 totals 18 residues. Trimming left V 1 base short and J 1 base short, with 18 bases between. Germline CDR1 is SGHDN and CDR2 is FVKESK. The CDR3 sequence is CASSQVGAGVEGTDTQYF. CDR3 DNA: TGTGCCAGCAGCCAAGTCGGGGCAGGGGTTGAAGGCACAGATACGCAGTATTTT.

This clonotype came up a few times. The chain recombines TRBV3-1 with TRBJ2-1, with D unresolved. The CDR3 is made up of 13 amino acids. Germline V gives CDR1 LGHDT, CDR2 YNNKEL (reference sequence). Between the trimmed V and J ends, which lost 5 bases and 0 bases, there was a span of 5 bases. CDR3: CASSSFSYNEQFF. In DNA form, the CDR3 reads TGTGCCAGCAGCAGCTTCTCCTACAATGAGCAGTTCTTC.

The chain joins TRBV12-3 or TRBV12-4 to TRBJ2-5; maybe TRBD1 (6 bases). The CDR3 spans 14 residues. Trimming took 5 bases from V and 1 from J, leaving 11 bases between them. CDR3 nucleotide sequence: TGTGCCAGCAGTAGGGGACAAAGCCAAGAGACCCAGTACTTC. Translated, it gives CASSRGQSQETQYF.

The chain employs TRBV5-1 and TRBJ1-6, with D possibly matching TRBD1 (5 bases). The CDR3 is made up of 15 amino acids. V was clipped by 3 bases and J by 1 base, with 8 bases between them. Germline lookup yields CDR1 SGHRS and CDR2 YFSETQ. CDR3 residues: CASSSQVSYNSPLHF. The CDR3 DNA is TGCGCCAGCAGCTCACAGGTGTCCTATAATTCACCCCTCCACTTT. The full variable domain, its missing parts supplied by reference TRBV5-1 and TRBJ1-6, is KAGVTQTPRYLIKTRGQQVTLSCSPISGHRSVSWYQQTPGQGLQFLFEYFSETQRNKGNFPGRFSGRQFSNSRSEMNVSTLELGDSALYLCASSSQVSYNSPLHFGNGTRLTVT.

The DNA for the CDR3 is TGTGCCAGCAGCGGGGGTTTGTTAGATACGCAGTATTTT. Amino acid sequence: CASSGGLLDTQYF. The chain carries TRBV7-2 and TRBJ2-3; D might be TRBD1 or TRBD2, each matching 5 bases. The germline V gene has CDR1 SGHTA and CDR2 FQGNSA. V was pared by 5 bases and J by 5 bases, with 11 bases between. The CDR3 is 13 amino acids.

This sequence joins TRBV20-1 and TRBJ1-5; possible D gene TRBD1, 5 bases. Germline V gives CDR1 DFQATT, CDR2 SNEGSKA (reference sequence). The germline V and J ends were trimmed by 5 bases and 3 bases, with 11 bases remaining between them. The CDR3 runs to 13 residues. The CDR3 loop is CSAGRDVNQPQHF. In nucleotides, the CDR3 is TGCAGTGCTGGCCGGGACGTCAATCAGCCCCAGCATTTT.

The V gene is TRBV29-1, the J gene TRBJ2-3; tentative D call: TRBD1 (5 bases). Germline CDR1 SQVTM, CDR2 ANQGSEA. CDR3 length: 12 amino acids. The ends were cut back, 7 bases at V and 6 bases at J, with 14 bases in the middle. The CDR3 spells CSGAWGADTQYF. CDR3 in DNA: TGCAGCGGTGCGTGGGGCGCGGATACGCAGTATTTT.

This clonotype was seen a handful of times. The gene calls are TRBV5-1 and TRBJ2-5; no definite D call. CDR1 is SGHRS and CDR2 is YFSETQ in the germline V gene. This CDR3 is 13 amino acids long. Trimming took 6 bases from V and 6 from J, leaving 15 bases between them. The CDR3 is CASTDGLTQTQYF. CDR3 DNA sequence: TGCGCCAGCACGGATGGATTGACGCAGACCCAGTACTTC.

The gene calls are TRBV7-2 and TRBJ2-2; D gene ambiguous. The CDR3 consists of 15 residues. V lost 6 bases to trimming and J lost 3 bases, with 14 bases between them. Germline V gene lookup returns CDR1 SGHTA and CDR2 FQGNSA. The CDR3 is CASSPQVTDTGELFF. The CDR3 bases are TGTGCCAGCAGTCCCCAGGTCACAGACACCGGGGAGCTGTTTTTT. The full variable domain, in which reference TRBV7-2 and TRBJ2-2 provide the parts outside the CDR3, is GAGVSQSPSNKVTEKGKDVELRCDPISGHTALYWYRQSLGQGLEFLIYFQGNSAPDKSGLPSDRFSAERTGGSVSTLTIQRTQQEDSAVYLCASSPQVTDTGELFFGEGSRLTVL.

The chain recombines TRBV5-1 with TRBJ2-7, with D perhaps matching TRBD2 (6 bases). There are 15 residues in the CDR3. V lost 4 bases and J 1 base, leaving 15 bases between the germline ends. The germline CDR1 and CDR2 sequences are SGHRS and YFSETQ. The CDR3 coding sequence is TGCGCCAGCAGCATCACAACGGGAGCATCCTACGAGCAGTACTTC. This sequence encodes CASSITTGASYEQYF.

The genes are TRBV29-1 and TRBJ1-1, with D hard to call. Trimming cost V 6 bases and J 3 bases, with 14 bases left between them. In germline, CDR1 is SQVTM, CDR2 ANQGSEA. This CDR3 has 13 amino acids. The chain's CDR3 is CSVVIPVDTEAFF. CDR3 nucleotides: TGCAGCGTGGTCATTCCCGTTGACACTGAAGCTTTCTTT.

This clonotype was counted ten times or more. This chain uses TRBV7-2 with TRBJ2-1, with 10 bases fitting TRBD2. CDR1 and CDR2 from the germline V gene are SGHTA and FQGNSA. The CDR3 extends over 13 amino acids. Unmatched junction bases numbered 3, after V lost 6 bases and J lost 7 bases. The CDR3 loop reads CASSLLAGNEQFF. CDR3 bases: TGTGCCAGCAGTTTACTAGCGGGGAATGAGCAGTTCTTC.

This clonotype was seen a handful of times. The CDR3 is CASSWGLGETQYF. CDR3 coding DNA: TGTGCCAGCAGTTGGGGGCTTGGGGAGACCCAGTACTTC. V and J are TRBV12-3 or TRBV12-4 and TRBJ2-5; D might be TRBD1 (6 bases). This CDR3 has 13 residues. Trimming took 4 bases from V and 5 from J, leaving 11 bases between them.

This clonotype was found many times. This chain uses TRBV20-1 with TRBJ1-4; 9 nucleotides match TRBD1. The CDR3 has 15 amino acids. CDR1 and CDR2 from the germline V gene are DFQATT and SNEGSKA (reference sequence). V shed 3 bases and J 8 bases; nucleotides not matched to a gene: 10. CDR3 nucleotide sequence: TGCAGTGCTAGGGGATGGGACAGGGAAGGAGAAAAACTGTTTTTT. Translating it yields CSARGWDREGEKLFF.

This clonotype appeared a few times. The chain is built from TRBV2 and TRBJ2-1, with 10 bases fitting TRBD2. This CDR3 has 16 residues. From germline, CDR1 is SNHLY and CDR2 FYNNEI. V lost 6 bases to trimming and J lost 0 bases; unmatched junction nucleotides: 5. The CDR3 DNA reads TGTGCCAGCAGACAGCGGACTAGCGGCTCCTACAATGAGCAGTTCTTC. This gives the protein CASRQRTSGSYNEQFF.

The rearrangement joins TRBV10-3 to TRBJ1-2; 9 bases agree with TRBD1. Germline CDR1 is ENHRY and CDR2 is SYGVKD. Trimming removed 9 bases from V and 2 bases from J; junction bases left unmatched: 4. The CDR3 runs 13 residues. In DNA, the CDR3 is TGTGCCATAGGGGACAGGGTGAACTATGGCTACACCTTC. Amino acid sequence: CAIGDRVNYGYTF.

This clonotype was detected a few times. This chain joins TRBV4-1 and TRBJ2-3, with TRBD2 matching over 10 bases. The junction had 2 bases not matched to a gene; V was cut back by 1 base and J by 4 bases. Germline assignment: CDR1 MGHRA and CDR2 YSYEKL. The CDR3 is made up of 15 amino acids. In nucleotides, the CDR3 is TGCGCCAGCAGCCAAGTACTAGCGGGGTCAGATACGCAGTATTTT. Encoded protein: CASSQVLAGSDTQYF.

This clonotype was counted a few times. Relative to the germline gene, one junction end is altered; a read error may explain this. The chain couples TRBV12-3 or TRBV12-4 to TRBJ2-7, with D possibly matching TRBD2 (6 bases). The CDR3 runs 11 residues. The DNA for the CDR3 is TGTGCCAGCAGTTTTTATACGGGAGCCCGCTTC. It specifies CASSFYTGARF.

The table lists this clonotype with a few counts. The genes are TRBV4-1 and TRBJ2-7, with D uncertain. The CDR3 is 14 residues long. V was pared by 0 bases and J by 3 bases, with 9 bases between. Germline-derived CDR1 and CDR2 are MGHRA and YSYEKL. The CDR3 DNA follows: TGCGCCAGCAGCCAAGAGGTCAGGTTCTACGAGCAGTACTTC. It yields the protein CASSQEVRFYEQYF.

This chain joins TRBV10-3 and TRBJ1-1; D is ambiguous. V was shortened by 6 bases and J by 4 bases, with 12 bases between the two germline ends. Germline V gene lookup returns CDR1 ENHRY and CDR2 SYGVKD. The CDR3 loop spans 13 amino acids. Written as DNA, the CDR3 is TGTGCCATCAGCCCGATATCGAGCACTGAAGCTTTCTTT. Translated: CAISPISSTEAFF.

The chain carries TRBV5-1 and TRBJ1-6; D remains ambiguous. Germline-derived CDR1 and CDR2 are SGHRS and YFSETQ. The CDR3 spans 14 residues. Trimming took 4 bases from V and 11 from J, leaving 16 bases between them. CDR3 bases: TGCGCCAGCAGCCAGGACGGCCTCTGGACACCCCTCCACTTT. This sequence encodes CASSQDGLWTPLHF. Combining the CDR3 with reference TRBV5-1 and TRBJ1-6 gives the whole variable domain KAGVTQTPRYLIKTRGQQVTLSCSPISGHRSVSWYQQTPGQGLQFLFEYFSETQRNKGNFPGRFSGRQFSNSRSEMNVSTLELGDSALYLCASSQDGLWTPLHFGNGTRLTVT.

This clonotype came up a few times. This chain links TRBV6-1 with TRBJ2-7; 11 positions agree with TRBD2. Germline assignment: CDR1 MNHNS and CDR2 SASEGT. There are 17 residues in the CDR3. The V gene end was trimmed by 5 bases and the J gene end by 0 bases; junction bases not matched to a gene: 9. Here the CDR3 DNA reads TGTGCCAGCAGTAGACTAGCGGGAAGGGGCAGCTCCTACGAGCAGTACTTC. Its protein is CASSRLAGRGSSYEQYF.

This clonotype was detected only a few times. This chain links TRBV7-3 with TRBJ2-5; D is tentatively TRBD1 or TRBD2 (5 bases each). The CDR3 spans 14 residues. The germline CDR1 and CDR2 sequences are SGHTA and FQGTGA. V was pared by 5 bases and J by 0 bases, with 10 bases between. CDR3 nucleotide sequence: TGTGCCAGCAGCGATGGGGGTTACCAAGAGACCCAGTACTTC. Translating gives CASSDGGYQETQYF.

The chain couples TRBV5-1 to TRBJ2-1, with D possibly TRBD2 on 7 matching bases. Germline CDR1 reads SGHRS; CDR2 reads YFSETQ. V was trimmed by 7 bases and J by 6 bases, leaving 26 bases between them. The length of the CDR3 is 17 residues. The CDR3 here is CASYPRGGERGVNEQFF. The CDR3 DNA is TGCGCCAGCTATCCCCGAGGGGGGGAAAGGGGGGTCAATGAGCAGTTCTTC.

The chain uses TRBV28 and TRBJ2-7; no reliable D call. Looked up from germline, CDR1 is MDHEN and CDR2 is SYDVKM. The length of the CDR3 is 13 residues. Trimming stripped 3 bases from V and 9 bases from J, with 15 bases between. The DNA for the CDR3 is TGTGCCAGCAGTTTCGAGAGCCCGCCTCCGCAGTACTTC. It specifies CASSFESPPPQYF.

The chain couples TRBV12-3 or TRBV12-4 to TRBJ1-3; 8 nucleotides agree with TRBD1. The CDR3 runs to 14 residues. V dropped 7 bases and J dropped 7; count of bases not matched to a gene: 9. CDR3 DNA sequence: TGTGCCAGCACCGACTGGACAGGGACGAACACCATATATTTT. Its protein is CASTDWTGTNTIYF.

This clonotype was seen a few times. The chain is built from TRBV2 and TRBJ2-5; 11 nucleotides align to TRBD2. The CDR3 totals 15 residues. V lost 7 bases, J lost 1 base, and 5 bases stayed unmatched. The germline CDR1 and CDR2 sequences are SNHLY and FYNNEI. CDR3 region: CASTRTSGPQETQYF. The CDR3 coding sequence is TGTGCCAGCACCAGGACTAGCGGGCCCCAAGAGACCCAGTACTTC.